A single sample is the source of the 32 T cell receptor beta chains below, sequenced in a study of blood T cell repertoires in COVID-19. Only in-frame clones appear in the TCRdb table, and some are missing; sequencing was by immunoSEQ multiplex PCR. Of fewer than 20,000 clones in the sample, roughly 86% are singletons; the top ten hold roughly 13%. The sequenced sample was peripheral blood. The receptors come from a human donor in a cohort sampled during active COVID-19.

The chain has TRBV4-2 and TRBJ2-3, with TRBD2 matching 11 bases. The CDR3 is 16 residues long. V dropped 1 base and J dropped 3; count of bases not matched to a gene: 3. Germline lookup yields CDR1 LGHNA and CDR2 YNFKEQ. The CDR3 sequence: CASSQVTSGGTDTQYF. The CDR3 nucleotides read TGTGCCAGCAGCCAAGTAACTAGCGGGGGTACAGATACGCAGTATTTT.

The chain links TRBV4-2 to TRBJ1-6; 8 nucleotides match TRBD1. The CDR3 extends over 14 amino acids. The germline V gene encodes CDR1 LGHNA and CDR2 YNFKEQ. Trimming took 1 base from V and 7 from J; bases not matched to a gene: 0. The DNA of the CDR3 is TGTGCCAGCAGCCAAGGGACAGGGAATTCACCCCTCCACTTT. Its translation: CASSQGTGNSPLHF.

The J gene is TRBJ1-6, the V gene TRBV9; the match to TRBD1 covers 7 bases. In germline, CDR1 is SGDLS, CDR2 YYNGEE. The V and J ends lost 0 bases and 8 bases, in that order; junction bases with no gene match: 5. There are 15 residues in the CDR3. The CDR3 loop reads CASSVGQGPYSPLHF. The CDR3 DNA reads TGTGCCAGCAGCGTAGGACAGGGTCCCTATTCACCCCTCCACTTT. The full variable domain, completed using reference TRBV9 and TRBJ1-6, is DSGVTQTPKHLITATGQRVTLRCSPRSGDLSVYWYQQSLDQGLQFLIQYYNGEERAKGNILERFSAQQFPDLHSELNLSSLELGDSALYFCASSVGQGPYSPLHFGNGTRLTVT.

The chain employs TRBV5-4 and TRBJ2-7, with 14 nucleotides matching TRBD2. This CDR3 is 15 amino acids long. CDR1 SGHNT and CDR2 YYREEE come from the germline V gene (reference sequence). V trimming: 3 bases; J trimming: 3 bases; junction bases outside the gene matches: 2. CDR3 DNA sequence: TGTGCCAGCAGCTCCGGGACTAGCGGGGGCTACGAGCAGTACTTC. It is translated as CASSSGTSGGYEQYF.

The CDR3 loop reads CASKSLLRDSAYNEQFF. CDR3 in DNA: TGTGCCAGTAAAAGCTTGCTCCGGGACAGCGCCTACAATGAGCAGTTCTTC. The chain couples TRBV19 to TRBJ2-1, with 7 bases matching TRBD1. The CDR3 runs 17 residues. The V gene end was trimmed by 7 bases and the J gene end by 2 bases; junction bases not matched to a gene: 14. Germline lookup yields CDR1 LNHDA and CDR2 SQIVND (reference sequence).

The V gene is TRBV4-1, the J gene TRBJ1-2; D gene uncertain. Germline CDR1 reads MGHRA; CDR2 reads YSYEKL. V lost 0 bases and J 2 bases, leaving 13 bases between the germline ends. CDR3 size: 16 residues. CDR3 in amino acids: CASSQEPVPKNYGYTF. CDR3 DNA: TGCGCCAGCAGCCAAGAACCCGTCCCTAAAAACTATGGCTACACCTTC.

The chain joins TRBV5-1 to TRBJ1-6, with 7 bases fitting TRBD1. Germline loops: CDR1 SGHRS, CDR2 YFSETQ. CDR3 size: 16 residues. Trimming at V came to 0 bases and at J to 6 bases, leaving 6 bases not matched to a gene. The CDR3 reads CASSLETGTVNSPLHF. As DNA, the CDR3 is TGCGCCAGCAGCTTGGAGACCGGGACAGTTAATTCACCCCTCCACTTT.

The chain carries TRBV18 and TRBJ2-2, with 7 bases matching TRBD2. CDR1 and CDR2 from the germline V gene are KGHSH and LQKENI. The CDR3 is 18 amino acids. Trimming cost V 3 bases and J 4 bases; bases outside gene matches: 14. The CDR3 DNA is TGTGCCAGCTCACCCCATGGGATCCTAGCGGCTACCACCGGGGAGCTGTTTTTT. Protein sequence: CASSPHGILAATTGELFF.

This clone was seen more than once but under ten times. As DNA, the CDR3 is TGTGCCAGCAGCTTTACAGGGACAGATACGCAGTATTTT. Translating gives CASSFTGTDTQYF. This chain joins TRBV11-3 and TRBJ2-3, with D perhaps matching TRBD1 (6 bases). Germline V CDR1 and CDR2: SGHNT, YENEEA. With 3 bases removed from V and 3 bases from J, the gap between germline ends came to 7 bases. The CDR3 has 13 amino acids. The full variable domain, its missing parts supplied by reference TRBV11-3 and TRBJ2-3, is EAGVVQSPRYKIIEKKQPVAFWCNPISGHNTLYWYLQNLGQGPELLIRYENEEAVDDSQLPKDRFSAERLKGVDSTLKIQPAELGDSAVYLCASSFTGTDTQYFGPGTRLTVL.

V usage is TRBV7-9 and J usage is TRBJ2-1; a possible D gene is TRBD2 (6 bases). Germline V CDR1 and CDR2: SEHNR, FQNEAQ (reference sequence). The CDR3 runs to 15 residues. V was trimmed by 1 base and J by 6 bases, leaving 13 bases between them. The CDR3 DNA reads TGTGCCAGCAGCTTAGGCGAGACTAGTGCCAATGAGCAGTTCTTC. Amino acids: CASSLGETSANEQFF.

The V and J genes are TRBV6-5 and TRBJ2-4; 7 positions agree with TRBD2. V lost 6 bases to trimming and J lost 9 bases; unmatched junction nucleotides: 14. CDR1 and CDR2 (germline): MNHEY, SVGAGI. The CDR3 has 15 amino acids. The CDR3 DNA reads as TGTGCCAGCAGGGGGGGGTCGGCAGTTCTTGGCATTCAGTACTTC. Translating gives CASRGGSAVLGIQYF.

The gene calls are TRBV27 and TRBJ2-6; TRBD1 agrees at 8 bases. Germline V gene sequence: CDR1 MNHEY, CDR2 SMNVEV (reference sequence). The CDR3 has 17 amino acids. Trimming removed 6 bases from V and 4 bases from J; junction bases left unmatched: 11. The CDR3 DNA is TGTGCCAGCAGAAGAACGGACAGGGCGGGAGGGGCCAACGTCCTGACTTTC. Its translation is CASRRTDRAGGANVLTF.

The DNA for the CDR3 is TGTGCCAGCAGTTTATCGGGACTAGCAGGCAATGAGCAGTTCTTC. Amino acid sequence: CASSLSGLAGNEQFF. The chain has TRBV27 and TRBJ2-1; 9 nucleotides agree with TRBD2. The CDR3 has 15 residues. Trimming at V came to 0 bases and at J to 6 bases, leaving 3 bases not matched to a gene. Germline assignment: CDR1 MNHEY and CDR2 SMNVEV (reference sequence).

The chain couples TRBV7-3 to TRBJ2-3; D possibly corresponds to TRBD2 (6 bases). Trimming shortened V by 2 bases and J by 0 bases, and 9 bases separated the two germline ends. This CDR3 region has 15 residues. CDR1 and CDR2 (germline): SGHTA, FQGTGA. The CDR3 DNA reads TGTGCCAGCAGCTTAGGCGGGATTAGCACAGATACGCAGTATTTT. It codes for CASSLGGISTDTQYF.

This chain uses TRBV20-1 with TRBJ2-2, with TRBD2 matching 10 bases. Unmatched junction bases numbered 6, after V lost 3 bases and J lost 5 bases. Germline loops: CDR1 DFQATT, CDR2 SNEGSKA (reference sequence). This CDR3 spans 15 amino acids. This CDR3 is CSASSGGRETGELFF. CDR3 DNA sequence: TGCAGTGCTAGTAGCGGGGGGCGGGAAACCGGGGAGCTGTTTTTT.

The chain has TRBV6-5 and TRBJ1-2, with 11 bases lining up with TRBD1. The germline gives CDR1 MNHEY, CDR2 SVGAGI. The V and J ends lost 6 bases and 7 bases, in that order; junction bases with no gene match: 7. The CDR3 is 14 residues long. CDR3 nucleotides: TGTGCCAGCAGCCTGGACAGGGGGCGCGGTGGCTACACCTTC. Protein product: CASSLDRGRGGYTF.

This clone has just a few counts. CDR3 sequence (DNA): TGTGCCAGCAGTTACGACGGGGGAGTAACCGGGGAGCTGTTTTTT. As protein: CASSYDGGVTGELFF. The chain uses TRBV6-2 or TRBV6-3 and TRBJ2-2; possible D gene TRBD2, 6 bases. Trimming cost V 2 bases and J 5 bases, with 12 bases left between them. CDR1 and CDR2 (germline): MNHEY, SVGEGT. The CDR3 runs to 15 residues.

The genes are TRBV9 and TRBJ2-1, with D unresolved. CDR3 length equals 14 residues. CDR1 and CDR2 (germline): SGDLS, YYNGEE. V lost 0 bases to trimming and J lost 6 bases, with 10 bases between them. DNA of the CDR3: TGTGCCAGCAGCGTAGCTACCAAGCCCAATGAGCAGTTCTTC. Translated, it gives CASSVATKPNEQFF. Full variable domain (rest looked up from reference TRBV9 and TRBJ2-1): DSGVTQTPKHLITATGQRVTLRCSPRSGDLSVYWYQQSLDQGLQFLIQYYNGEERAKGNILERFSAQQFPDLHSELNLSSLELGDSALYFCASSVATKPNEQFFGPGTRLTVL.

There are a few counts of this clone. The DNA of the CDR3 is TGTGCCAGTAGTATCGGGACAGGGGTCTACGAGCAGTACTTC. This codes for CASSIGTGVYEQYF. The chain carries TRBV19 and TRBJ2-7; 10 bases fit TRBD1. This CDR3 has 14 amino acids. The J segment lost 3 bases and the V segment lost 3 bases, leaving 2 bases of the junction unmatched. Germline V gene data show CDR1 as LNHDA and CDR2 as SQIVND (reference sequence).

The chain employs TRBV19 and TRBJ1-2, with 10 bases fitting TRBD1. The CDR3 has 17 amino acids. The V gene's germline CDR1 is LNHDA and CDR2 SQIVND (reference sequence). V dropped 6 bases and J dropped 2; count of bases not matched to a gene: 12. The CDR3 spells CASRREGTGEWNYGYTF. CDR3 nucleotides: TGTGCCAGTAGACGAGAAGGGACAGGGGAATGGAACTATGGCTACACCTTC.

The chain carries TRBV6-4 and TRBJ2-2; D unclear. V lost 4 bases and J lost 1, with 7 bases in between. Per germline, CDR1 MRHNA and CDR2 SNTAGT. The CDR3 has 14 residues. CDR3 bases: TGTGCCAGCAGTGCTAATTTGAACACCGGGGAGCTGTTTTTT. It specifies CASSANLNTGELFF.

CDR3: CASSRQVNTGELFF. The CDR3 DNA sequence: TGTGCCAGCAGTAGACAGGTCAACACCGGGGAGCTGTTTTTT. The chain links TRBV6-5 to TRBJ2-2; D might be TRBD1 (6 bases). The CDR3 runs to 14 residues. Trimming removed 5 bases at V and 2 bases at J, with 9 bases between. The V gene's germline CDR1 is MNHEY and CDR2 SVGAGI.

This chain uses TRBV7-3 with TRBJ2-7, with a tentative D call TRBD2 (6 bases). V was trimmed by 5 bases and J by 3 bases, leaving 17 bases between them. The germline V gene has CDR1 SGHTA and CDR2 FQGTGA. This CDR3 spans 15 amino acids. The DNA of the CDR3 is TGTGCCAGCAGCCCCCACGGGACTCTGGGCTACGAGCAGTACTTC. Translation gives CASSPHGTLGYEQYF.

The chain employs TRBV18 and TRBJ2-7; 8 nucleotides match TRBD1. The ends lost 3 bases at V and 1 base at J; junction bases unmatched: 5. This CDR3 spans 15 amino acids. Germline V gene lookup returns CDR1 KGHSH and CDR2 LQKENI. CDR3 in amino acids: CASSPTGQVSYEQYF. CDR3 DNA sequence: TGTGCCAGCTCACCGACGGGACAGGTATCCTACGAGCAGTACTTC.

CDR3 protein: CASSPAQGKSSGANVLTF. The CDR3 bases are TGTGCCAGCTCACCGGCTCAGGGAAAGAGCTCTGGGGCCAACGTCCTGACTTTC. This chain links TRBV18 with TRBJ2-6; TRBD1 might be the D (5 bases). Trimming took 3 bases from V and 0 from J, leaving 15 bases between them. CDR3 length: 18 amino acids. The germline V gene has CDR1 KGHSH and CDR2 LQKENI.

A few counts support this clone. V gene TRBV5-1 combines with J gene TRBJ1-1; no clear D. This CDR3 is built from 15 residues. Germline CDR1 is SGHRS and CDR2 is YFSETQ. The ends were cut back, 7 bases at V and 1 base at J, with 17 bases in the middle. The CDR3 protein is CASGPGVGPNTEAFF. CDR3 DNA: TGCGCCAGCGGTCCCGGGGTAGGACCGAACACTGAAGCTTTCTTT. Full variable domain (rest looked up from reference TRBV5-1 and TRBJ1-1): KAGVTQTPRYLIKTRGQQVTLSCSPISGHRSVSWYQQTPGQGLQFLFEYFSETQRNKGNFPGRFSGRQFSNSRSEMNVSTLELGDSALYLCASGPGVGPNTEAFFGQGTRLTVV.

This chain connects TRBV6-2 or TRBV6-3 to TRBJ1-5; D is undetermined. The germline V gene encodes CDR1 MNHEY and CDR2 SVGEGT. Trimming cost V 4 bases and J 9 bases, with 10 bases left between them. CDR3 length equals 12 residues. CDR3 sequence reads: CASSSEIRPQHF. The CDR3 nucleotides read TGTGCCAGCAGTTCTGAGATCCGGCCCCAGCATTTT.

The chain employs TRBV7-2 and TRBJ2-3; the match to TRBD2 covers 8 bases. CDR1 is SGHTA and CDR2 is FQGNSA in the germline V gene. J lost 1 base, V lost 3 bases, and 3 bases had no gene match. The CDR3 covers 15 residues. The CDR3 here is CASSFQRGRTDTQYF. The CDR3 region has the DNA TGTGCCAGCAGCTTCCAGCGGGGGCGCACAGATACGCAGTATTTT.

The CDR3 sequence is CASSHGGATAGELFF. DNA of the CDR3: TGTGCCAGCAGCCACGGGGGGGCGACCGCCGGGGAGCTGTTTTTT. The gene calls are TRBV3-1 (or the pseudogene TRBV3-2) and TRBJ2-2; TRBD2 matches 8 bases. V shed 3 bases and J 6 bases; nucleotides not matched to a gene: 6. CDR1 is LGHDT, CDR2 YNNKEL, per germline (reference sequence). The CDR3 is 15 residues long.

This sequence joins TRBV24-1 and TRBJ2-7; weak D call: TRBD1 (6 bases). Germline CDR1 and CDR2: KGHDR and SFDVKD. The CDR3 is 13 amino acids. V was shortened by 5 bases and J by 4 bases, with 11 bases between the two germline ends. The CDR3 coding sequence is TGTGCCACCAGTGGCAGGGGCAGGTACGAGCAGTACTTC. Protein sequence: CATSGRGRYEQYF.

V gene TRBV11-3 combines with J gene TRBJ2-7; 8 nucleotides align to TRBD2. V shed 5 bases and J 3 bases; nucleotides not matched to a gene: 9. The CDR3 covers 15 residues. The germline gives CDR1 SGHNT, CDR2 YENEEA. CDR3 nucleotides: TGTGCCAGCAGCCCTGCGGCGGGGGGAATCTACGAGCAGTACTTC. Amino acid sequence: CASSPAAGGIYEQYF.

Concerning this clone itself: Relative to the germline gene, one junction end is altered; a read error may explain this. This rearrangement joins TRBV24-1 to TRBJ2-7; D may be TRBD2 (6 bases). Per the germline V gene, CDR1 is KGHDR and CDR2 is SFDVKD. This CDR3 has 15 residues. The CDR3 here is CATSDLRGTPTYSWF. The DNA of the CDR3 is TGTGCCACCAGTGACCTCCGGGGGACCCCGACCTACTCCTGGTTC.